Sequencing of this T cell receptor (beta chain) was carried out in a study of memory CD4+ T cells and cytomegalovirus serostatus. TCRdb's copy holds only in-frame clones and misses some; the assay was immunoSEQ multiplex PCR. The repertoire holds 60,000 to 75,000 clones, 80% seen once, with around 0.58% in the top ten. Single viable CD3+CD4+CD8-CD45RO+ cells were sorted as the memory CD4+ T cells. Serostatus was set by detecting CMV pp150, pp28, p38, p52 IgG. V shed 1 base and J shed 1 base, with 11 bases lying between them. Germline CDR1 SGHTS, CDR2 YDEGEE. The CDR3 consists of 15 residues. The sample comprised memory CD4+ T cells from blood. This sequence joins TRBV5-8 and TRBJ1-1, with unresolved D. This receptor was obtained from an adult in good health and CMV-seronegative. Some clones in this sample may be carry-over from other donors' samples. The CDR3 sequence: CASSLSHTENTEAFF. CDR3 nucleotides: TGTGCCAGCAGCTTGAGCCATACGGAGAACACTGAAGCTTTCTTT.